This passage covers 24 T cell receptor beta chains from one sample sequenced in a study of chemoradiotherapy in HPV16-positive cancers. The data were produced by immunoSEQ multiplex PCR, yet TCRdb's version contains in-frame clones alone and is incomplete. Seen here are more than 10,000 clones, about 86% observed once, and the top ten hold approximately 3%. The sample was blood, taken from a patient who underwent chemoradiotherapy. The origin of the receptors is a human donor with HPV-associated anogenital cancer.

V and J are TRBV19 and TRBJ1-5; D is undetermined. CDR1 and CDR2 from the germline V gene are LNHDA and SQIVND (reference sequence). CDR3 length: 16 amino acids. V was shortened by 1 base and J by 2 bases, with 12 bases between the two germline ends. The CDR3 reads CASSIAETPGNQPQHF. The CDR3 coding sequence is TGTGCCAGTAGTATAGCCGAGACCCCGGGCAATCAGCCCCAGCATTTT.

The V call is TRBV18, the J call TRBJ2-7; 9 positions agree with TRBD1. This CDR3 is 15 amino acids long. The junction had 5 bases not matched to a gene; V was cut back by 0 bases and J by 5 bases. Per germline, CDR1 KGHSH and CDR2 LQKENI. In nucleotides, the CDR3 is TGTGCCAGCTCACCACCGGGACAGGGTCCCGACGAGCAGTACTTC. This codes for CASSPPGQGPDEQYF.

The CDR3 region is CASSVDLAQYNEQFF. The CDR3 DNA reads as TGTGCCAGCAGCGTAGACCTAGCGCAGTACAATGAGCAGTTCTTC. The rearrangement joins TRBV9 to TRBJ2-1; D is perhaps TRBD2 (6 bases). Germline V gene sequence: CDR1 SGDLS, CDR2 YYNGEE. The V gene lost 0 bases and the J gene lost 4 bases, with 11 bases spanning the gap. There are 15 residues in the CDR3.

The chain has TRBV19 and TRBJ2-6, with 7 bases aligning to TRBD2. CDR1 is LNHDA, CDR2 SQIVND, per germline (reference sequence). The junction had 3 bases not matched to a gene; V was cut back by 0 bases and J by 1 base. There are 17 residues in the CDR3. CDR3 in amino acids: CASSIDGRASGANVLTF. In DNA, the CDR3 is TGTGCCAGTAGTATAGATGGGAGGGCTTCTGGGGCCAACGTCCTGACTTTC.

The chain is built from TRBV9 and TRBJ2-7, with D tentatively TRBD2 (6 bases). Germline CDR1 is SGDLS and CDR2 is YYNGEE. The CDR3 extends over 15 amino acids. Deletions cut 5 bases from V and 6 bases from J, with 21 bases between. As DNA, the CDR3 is TGTGCCAGCAGTGAGCGAGGGACTCCCTGGGGCGAGCAGTACTTC. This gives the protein CASSERGTPWGEQYF.

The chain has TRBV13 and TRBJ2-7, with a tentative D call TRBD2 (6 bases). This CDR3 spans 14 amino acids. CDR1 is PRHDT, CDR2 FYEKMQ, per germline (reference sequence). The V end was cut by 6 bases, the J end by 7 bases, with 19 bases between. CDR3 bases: TGTGCCAGCAGTGCGGAGGGCTGGGGTGAGGAGCAGTACTTC. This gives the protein CASSAEGWGEEQYF.

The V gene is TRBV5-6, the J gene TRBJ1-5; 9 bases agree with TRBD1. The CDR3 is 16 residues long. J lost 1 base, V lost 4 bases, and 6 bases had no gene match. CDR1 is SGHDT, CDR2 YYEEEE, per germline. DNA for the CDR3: TGTGCCAGCAGCACAATAGGACAGGGGAGCAATCAGCCCCAGCATTTT. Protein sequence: CASSTIGQGSNQPQHF.

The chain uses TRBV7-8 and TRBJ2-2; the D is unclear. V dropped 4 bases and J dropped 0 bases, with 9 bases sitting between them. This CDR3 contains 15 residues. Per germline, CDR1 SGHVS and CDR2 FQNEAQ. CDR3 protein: CASSSARPNTGELFF. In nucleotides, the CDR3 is TGTGCCAGCAGCTCAGCTAGACCGAACACCGGGGAGCTGTTTTTT.

The CDR3 DNA reads as TGTGCCAGCAGCCTTGAACCCGGGGAGACCCAGTACTTC. It yields the protein CASSLEPGETQYF. V and J are TRBV5-5 and TRBJ2-5; no clear D. This CDR3 has 13 amino acids. V dropped 4 bases and J dropped 5 bases, with 12 bases sitting between them. The V gene's germline CDR1 is SGHKS and CDR2 YYEKEE (reference sequence).

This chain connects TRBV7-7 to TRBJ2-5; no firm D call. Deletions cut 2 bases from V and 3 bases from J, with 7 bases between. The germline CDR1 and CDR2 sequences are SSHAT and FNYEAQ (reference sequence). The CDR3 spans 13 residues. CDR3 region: CASSLNREETQYF. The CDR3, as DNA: TGTGCCAGCAGCTTAAACCGAGAAGAGACCCAGTACTTC.

The CDR3 sequence is CASSFQGDGYTF. Written as DNA, the CDR3 is TGCGCCAGCAGCTTTCAGGGAGATGGCTACACCTTC. J is TRBJ1-2 and V is TRBV5-1, with D tentatively TRBD1 (5 bases). Germline V CDR1 and CDR2: SGHRS, YFSETQ. The V gene lost 2 bases and the J gene lost 6 bases, with 8 bases spanning the gap. The length of the CDR3 is 12 residues.

The CDR3 DNA follows: TGTGCCACGTTCCTACTAGCGGGGGCGCTCACAGATACGCAGTATTTT. This encodes CATFLLAGALTDTQYF. The V gene is TRBV28, the J gene TRBJ2-3; 11 nucleotides match TRBD2. The trim removed 10 bases at V and 2 bases at J, leaving 11 bases unmatched. The CDR3 runs to 16 residues. CDR1 MDHEN and CDR2 SYDVKM come from the germline V gene. Looking up the rest from reference TRBV28 and TRBJ2-3 gives the full variable domain: DVKVTQSSRYLVKRTGEKVFLECVQDMDHENMFWYRQDPGLGLRLIYFSYDVKMKEKGDIPEGYSVSREKKERFSLILESASTNQTSMYLCATFLLAGALTDTQYFGPGTRLTVL.

The CDR3 DNA reads TGTGCCAGCATGGTTCCCGGGGGACCCAAAGAGACCCAGTACTTC. Its protein is CASMVPGGPKETQYF. The genes are TRBV7-2 and TRBJ2-5; maybe TRBD2 (6 bases). The CDR3 has 15 residues. Deletions cut 7 bases from V and 3 bases from J, with 18 bases between. Per germline, CDR1 SGHTA and CDR2 FQGNSA.

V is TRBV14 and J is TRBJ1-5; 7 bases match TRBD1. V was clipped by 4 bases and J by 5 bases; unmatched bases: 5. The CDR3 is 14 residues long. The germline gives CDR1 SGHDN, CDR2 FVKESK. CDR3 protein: CASSLTGTHQPQHF. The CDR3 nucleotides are TGTGCCAGCAGCCTGACAGGGACGCATCAGCCCCAGCATTTT.

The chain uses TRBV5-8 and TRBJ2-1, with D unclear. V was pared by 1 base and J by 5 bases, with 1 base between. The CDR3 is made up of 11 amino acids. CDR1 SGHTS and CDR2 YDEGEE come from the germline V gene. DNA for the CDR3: TGTGCCAGCAGCTTGCACAATGAGCAGTTCTTC. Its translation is CASSLHNEQFF. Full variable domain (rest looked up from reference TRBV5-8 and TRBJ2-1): EAGVTQSPTHLIKTRGQQATLRCSPISGHTSVYWYQQALGLGLQFLLWYDEGEERNRGNFPPRFSGRQFPNYSSELNVNALELEDSALYLCASSLHNEQFFGPGTRLTVL.

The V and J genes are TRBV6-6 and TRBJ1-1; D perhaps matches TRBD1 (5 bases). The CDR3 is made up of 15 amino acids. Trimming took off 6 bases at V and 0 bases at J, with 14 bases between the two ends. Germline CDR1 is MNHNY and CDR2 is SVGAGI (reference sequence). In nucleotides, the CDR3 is TGTGCCAGCAGCTCAAGTAGGGGATTGAACACTGAAGCTTTCTTT. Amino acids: CASSSSRGLNTEAFF.

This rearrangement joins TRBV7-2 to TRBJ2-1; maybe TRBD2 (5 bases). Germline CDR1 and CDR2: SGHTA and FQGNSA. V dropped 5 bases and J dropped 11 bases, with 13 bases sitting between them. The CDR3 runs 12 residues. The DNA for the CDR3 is TGTGCCAGCAGCCCCGGACTGGTCAAGCAGTTCTTC. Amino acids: CASSPGLVKQFF.

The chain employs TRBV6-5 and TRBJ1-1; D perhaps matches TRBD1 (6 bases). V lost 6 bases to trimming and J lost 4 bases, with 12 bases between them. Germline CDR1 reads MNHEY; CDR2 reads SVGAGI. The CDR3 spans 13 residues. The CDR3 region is CASRDSGGTEAFF. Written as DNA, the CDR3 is TGTGCCAGCAGGGACAGTGGCGGCACTGAAGCTTTCTTT.

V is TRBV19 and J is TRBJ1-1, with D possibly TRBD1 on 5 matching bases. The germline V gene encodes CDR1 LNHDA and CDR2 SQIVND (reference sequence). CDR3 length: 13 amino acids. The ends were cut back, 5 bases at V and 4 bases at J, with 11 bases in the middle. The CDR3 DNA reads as TGTGCCAGTAGTCCTTCGGGGGTCACTGAAGCTTTCTTT. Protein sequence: CASSPSGVTEAFF. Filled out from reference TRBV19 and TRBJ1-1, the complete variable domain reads DGGITQSPKYLFRKEGQNVTLSCEQNLNHDAMYWYRQDPGQGLRLIYYSQIVNDFQKGDIAEGYSVSREKKESFPLTVTSAQKNPTAFYLCASSPSGVTEAFFGQGTRLTVV.

CDR3 DNA: TGTGCCAGCAGCTTTCCGGCAGGGGGCCGTAGCGGGGAGCTGTTTTTT. Translation gives CASSFPAGGRSGELFF. This rearrangement joins TRBV7-9 to TRBJ2-2; 8 bases are a match to TRBD1. Germline-derived CDR1 and CDR2 are SEHNR and FQNEAQ (reference sequence). This CDR3 region has 16 residues. V lost 3 bases, J lost 7 bases, and 10 bases stayed unmatched.

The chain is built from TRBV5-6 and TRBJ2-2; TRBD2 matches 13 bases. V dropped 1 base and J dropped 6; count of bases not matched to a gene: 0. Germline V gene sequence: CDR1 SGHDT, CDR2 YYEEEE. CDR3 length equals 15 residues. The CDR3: CASSLTSGGAGELFF. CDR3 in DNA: TGTGCCAGCAGCTTGACTAGCGGGGGGGCCGGGGAGCTGTTTTTT. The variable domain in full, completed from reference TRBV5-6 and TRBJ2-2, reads DAGVTQSPTHLIKTRGQQVTLRCSPKSGHDTVSWYQQALGQGPQFIFQYYEEEERQRGNFPDRFSGHQFPNYSSELNVNALLLGDSALYLCASSLTSGGAGELFFGEGSRLTVL.

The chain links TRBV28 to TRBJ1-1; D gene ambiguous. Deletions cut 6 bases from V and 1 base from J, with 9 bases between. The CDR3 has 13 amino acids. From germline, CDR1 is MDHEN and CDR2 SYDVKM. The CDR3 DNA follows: TGTGCCAGCAGCTCACCGCAGAACACTGAAGCTTTCTTT. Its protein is CASSSPQNTEAFF. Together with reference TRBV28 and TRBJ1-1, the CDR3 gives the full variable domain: DVKVTQSSRYLVKRTGEKVFLECVQDMDHENMFWYRQDPGLGLRLIYFSYDVKMKEKGDIPEGYSVSREKKERFSLILESASTNQTSMYLCASSSPQNTEAFFGQGTRLTVV.

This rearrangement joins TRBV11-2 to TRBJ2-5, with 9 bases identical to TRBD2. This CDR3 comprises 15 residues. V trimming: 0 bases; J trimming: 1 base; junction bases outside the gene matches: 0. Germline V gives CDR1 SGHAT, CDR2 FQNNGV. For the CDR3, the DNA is TGTGCCAGCAGCTTAGATAGCGGGGGCCAAGAGACCCAGTACTTC. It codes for CASSLDSGGQETQYF.

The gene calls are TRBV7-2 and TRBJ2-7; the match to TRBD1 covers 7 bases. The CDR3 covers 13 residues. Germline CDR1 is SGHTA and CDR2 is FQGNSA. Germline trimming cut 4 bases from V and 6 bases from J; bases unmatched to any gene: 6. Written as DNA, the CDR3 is TGTGCCAGCAGCTCCGACAGGGCCGGCGAGCAGTACTTC. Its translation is CASSSDRAGEQYF.